This T cell receptor beta chain was observed in a study of shared clonotypes between healthy human individuals. Assay: immunoSEQ multiplex PCR; the TCRdb copy retains only in-frame clones and omits some. Among more than 2,000,000 clones listed, 80% to 95% were seen once. CD4+ cells were split into CD45RA+ naive and CD45RA-negative memory subsets. The germline gives CDR1 SGHRS, CDR2 YFSETQ. The trim removed 4 bases at V and 2 bases at J, leaving 9 bases unmatched. This CDR3 comprises 15 residues. The chain uses TRBV5-1 and TRBJ2-7; 7 bases are shared with TRBD1. This receptor was identified in a man between 18 and 35 years old in good health. Some clones in this sample may be carry-over from other donors' samples. The sample was naive CD4+ T cells from PBMCs. Subset of the sample: CD45RA+ positively selected. Here the CDR3 DNA reads TGCGCCAGCAGCAGGGACGGGACAGCAGCCTACGAGCAGTACTTC. Its protein product is CASSRDGTAAYEQYF.